The 24 T cell receptor beta chains presented below share a single source sample, sequenced in a study of beta chain features in type 1 diabetes (dated by TCRdb to the late 2010s). The library was prepared using the immunoSEQ multiplex PCR assay. All of the isolated RNA was reverse transcribed with the High Capacity cDNA Reverse Transcription Kit, so expressed TCRB transcripts were sequenced. This immuneACCESS table, as held by TCRdb, lists in-frame sequences with V and J called but not all clones. Of the missing ones, under half trace to an unresolved V gene in checked studies; the others have no known cause. This sample gives 900,000 or so clones in total; about 17% of them show up just once. Together, the top ten hold 0.023% of the sample. The sample consisted of naive CD4+ T cells from blood. The label giving this sample's cell subset or site can be read as: true naive CD4+ T cells. These TCRs come from a woman younger than 35 in good health.

This clone has just a few counts. The chain is built from TRBV6-5 and TRBJ1-5; D perhaps matches TRBD1 (6 bases). This CDR3 region has 14 residues. CDR1 MNHEY and CDR2 SVGAGI come from the germline V gene. V shed 6 bases and J shed 7 bases, with 16 bases lying between them. Here the CDR3 DNA reads TGTGCCAGCAGCCCTGAGGGGGGAAGACAGCCCCAGCATTTT. It specifies CASSPEGGRQPQHF.

This clone has more than one count but fewer than ten. V and J are TRBV5-1 and TRBJ2-3, with 9 nucleotides matching TRBD2. CDR3 length equals 15 residues. Germline V CDR1 and CDR2: SGHRS, YFSETQ. The V segment lost 2 bases and the J segment 9 bases; nucleotides outside the gene matches: 10. The DNA for the CDR3 is TGCGCCAGCAGCTTACGAGCGGGAGGCATTGAGACGCAGTATTTT. Amino acid sequence: CASSLRAGGIETQYF. Supplemented by reference TRBV5-1 and TRBJ2-3, the full variable domain reads KAGVTQTPRYLIKTRGQQVTLSCSPISGHRSVSWYQQTPGQGLQFLFEYFSETQRNKGNFPGRFSGRQFSNSRSEMNVSTLELGDSALYLCASSLRAGGIETQYFGPGTRLTVL.

The gene calls are TRBV6-5 and TRBJ2-7, with D unclear. The CDR3 consists of 16 residues. V was pared by 0 bases and J by 0 bases, with 12 bases between. Germline V gives CDR1 MNHEY, CDR2 SVGAGI. The CDR3 DNA follows: TGTGCCAGCAGTTACTCGGTATCGGTAGCCTCCTACGAGCAGTACTTC. Its translation: CASSYSVSVASYEQYF.

CDR3 in DNA: TGTGCCAGCAGTTTTTCCGGGACGAACACTGAAGCTTTCTTT. Residues: CASSFSGTNTEAFF. The V and J genes are TRBV6-5 and TRBJ1-1; tentatively, D is TRBD1 (5 bases). The CDR3 covers 14 residues. Germline loops: CDR1 MNHEY, CDR2 SVGAGI. The ends were cut back, 4 bases at V and 1 base at J, with 10 bases in the middle.

Comments on this clone: The sample carries other DNA sequences with the same CDR3. The chain couples TRBV29-1 to TRBJ2-7, with TRBD1 matching over 10 bases. The J segment lost 3 bases and the V segment lost 2 bases, leaving 1 base of the junction unmatched. CDR3 size: 13 residues. CDR1 is SQVTM, CDR2 ANQGSEA, per germline. The CDR3 DNA reads TGCAGCGTTGAAAGGGACAGGGGCTACGAGCAGTACTTC. It codes for CSVERDRGYEQYF.

This clone was observed a few times. This CDR3 is also generated by other DNA sequences in the sample. The chain joins TRBV19 to TRBJ2-6; D not certain. The CDR3 is 13 residues long. Germline values: CDR1 LNHDA, CDR2 SQIVND (reference sequence). The V end lost 8 bases, the J end lost 0 bases, and 5 bases lay between the germline ends. CDR3 sequence: CASSISGANVLTF. The CDR3 nucleotides read TGTGCCAGTTCGATCTCTGGGGCCAACGTCCTGACTTTC.

In its sample, this clone was seen a few times. V is TRBV6-5 and J is TRBJ2-5; the D is unclear. Germline V gene sequence: CDR1 MNHEY, CDR2 SVGAGI. CDR3 size: 13 residues. Trimming pared 0 bases from V and 5 bases from J, leaving 7 bases between. This CDR3 reads CASSYSLSETQYF. CDR3 coding DNA: TGTGCCAGCAGTTACTCCCTGTCGGAGACCCAGTACTTC.

The genes are TRBV9 and TRBJ2-1; D gene ambiguous. The CDR3 covers 15 residues. Looked up from germline, CDR1 is SGDLS and CDR2 is YYNGEE. V lost 1 base, J lost 0 bases, and 8 bases lay in between. The CDR3 spells CASSVLLDSYNEQFF. The CDR3 coding sequence is TGTGCCAGCAGCGTATTGCTAGACTCCTACAATGAGCAGTTCTTC.

This clone was seen a handful of times. The rearrangement joins TRBV5-1 to TRBJ2-1; the match to TRBD1 covers 10 bases. CDR1 SGHRS and CDR2 YFSETQ come from the germline V gene. V was pared by 1 base and J by 8 bases, with 9 bases of the junction left unmatched. The CDR3 totals 16 residues. This CDR3 reads CASSLLRGQGSDEQFF. For the CDR3, the DNA is TGCGCCAGCAGCTTGCTGAGGGGACAGGGGTCGGATGAGCAGTTCTTC.

The chain recombines TRBV28 with TRBJ1-2; D possibly corresponds to TRBD1 (5 bases). The CDR3 consists of 13 residues. Germline V CDR1 and CDR2: MDHEN, SYDVKM. Trimming cost V 7 bases and J 4 bases, with 13 bases left between them. The CDR3 region is CASMGDPTYGYTF. As DNA, the CDR3 is TGTGCCAGCATGGGGGATCCCACCTATGGCTACACCTTC.

This clone has just one count. V is TRBV25-1 and J is TRBJ2-5; perhaps TRBD1 as D (6 bases). The J call is uncertain, as TRBJ2-7 better fits the DNA end. The CDR3 is 15 amino acids. Germline CDR1 and CDR2: MGHDK and SYGVNS. CDR3: CASSEYTTGFYEQYF. The DNA for the CDR3 is TGTGCCAGCAGTGAATACACGACAGGATTCTACGAGCAGTACTTC.

Only a few counts were recorded for this clone. Other DNA sequences in this sample translate to the same CDR3. The genes are TRBV7-2 and TRBJ2-3, with D perhaps matching TRBD2 (5 bases). Germline CDR1 reads SGHTA; CDR2 reads FQGNSA. This CDR3 region has 15 residues. Deletions cut 2 bases from V and 3 bases from J, with 12 bases between. CDR3 loop: CASSLSGLGTDTQYF. CDR3 DNA: TGTGCCAGCAGCTTATCGGGATTGGGGACAGATACGCAGTATTTT.

This clone appeared a few times. The chain has TRBV19 and TRBJ2-5, with D unclear. This CDR3 spans 14 amino acids. CDR1 is LNHDA, CDR2 SQIVND, per germline (reference sequence). Trimming removed 10 bases at V and 6 bases at J, with 21 bases between. The CDR3 region has the DNA TGTGCCACCCAGGTTCGCGTAAGGACGAAGACCCAGTACTTC. The encoded protein is CATQVRVRTKTQYF.

A few counts support this clone. The V and J genes are TRBV29-1 and TRBJ2-7; 9 bases are a match to TRBD1. Germline V gene lookup returns CDR1 SQVTM and CDR2 ANQGSEA. V dropped 7 bases and J dropped 2; count of bases not matched to a gene: 3. This CDR3 spans 12 amino acids. The CDR3 coding sequence is TGCAGCGCCGGGACAGGGACCTACGAGCAGTACTTC. It translates to CSAGTGTYEQYF.

The J gene is TRBJ2-1, the V gene TRBV9, with 7 bases fitting TRBD2. The CDR3 extends over 16 amino acids. With V trimmed by 4 bases and J by 4 bases, 11 bases remained unmatched. Germline assignment: CDR1 SGDLS and CDR2 YYNGEE. The CDR3 nucleotides are TGTGCCAGCAGCTCATCCCCTACGGGGGGTTACAATGAGCAGTTCTTC. It specifies CASSSSPTGGYNEQFF.

This rearrangement joins TRBV28 to TRBJ2-5; unclear D gene. Trimming cost V 6 bases and J 7 bases, with 18 bases left between them. The length of the CDR3 is 14 residues. The V gene's germline CDR1 is MDHEN and CDR2 SYDVKM. CDR3 DNA: TGTGCCAGCAGCCATCCGCGATTGGTAGGGACCCAGTACTTC. Residues: CASSHPRLVGTQYF.

The rearrangement joins TRBV28 to TRBJ1-2; possible D gene TRBD1, 6 bases. CDR1 is MDHEN and CDR2 is SYDVKM in the germline V gene. Trimming cost V 2 bases and J 0 bases, with 10 bases left between them. CDR3 size: 15 residues. CDR3 sequence (DNA): TGTGCCAGCAGTTTAAGGACAGTCACTAACTATGGCTACACCTTC. Protein: CASSLRTVTNYGYTF.

The J gene is TRBJ2-2, the V gene TRBV5-4, with 8 positions matching TRBD1. This CDR3 is built from 15 residues. CDR1 and CDR2 from the germline V gene are SGHNT and YYREEE (reference sequence). The V and J ends lost 0 bases and 9 bases, in that order; junction bases with no gene match: 7. CDR3 loop: CASSLAAGGARELFF. CDR3 nucleotides: TGTGCCAGCAGCTTGGCCGCAGGGGGCGCAAGGGAGCTGTTTTTT.

The rearrangement joins TRBV7-3 to TRBJ2-3; D is ambiguous. The CDR3 length is 15 residues. V lost 5 bases, J lost 1 base, and 13 bases lay in between. CDR1 is SGHTA and CDR2 is FQGTGA in the germline V gene. The CDR3 DNA reads TGTGCCAGCAGCCCGACGCCCGGACGCACAGATACGCAGTATTTT. Translation gives CASSPTPGRTDTQYF.

This clone was detected once. A read error may account for a junction end that differs from germline. Other DNA sequences from this sample encode an identical CDR3 as well. CDR3 protein: CASSFPGAGVGYTF. CDR3 DNA: TGTGCCAGTAGCTTCCCGGGTGCGGGAGTTGGCTACACCTTC. V gene TRBV5-4 combines with J gene TRBJ1-2; D is unclear. CDR1 and CDR2 from the germline V gene are SGHNT and YYREEE (reference sequence). This CDR3 has 14 residues.

The table lists this clone with a few counts. The gene calls are TRBV20-1 and TRBJ2-3, with D perhaps matching TRBD2 (5 bases). Germline lookup yields CDR1 DFQATT and CDR2 SNEGSKA (reference sequence). The CDR3 totals 11 residues. In DNA form, the CDR3 reads TGCACCATCCCGGGGTACGATACGCAGTATTTT. Protein: CTIPGYDTQYF.

This chain links TRBV29-1 with TRBJ2-7, with TRBD2 matching over 10 bases. Germline assignment: CDR1 SQVTM and CDR2 ANQGSEA. With V trimmed by 6 bases and J by 2 bases, 10 bases remained unmatched. The CDR3 spans 15 residues. The CDR3 nucleotides are TGCAGCGTAATAACCGGGACTAGCGCACCCTACGAGCAGTACTTC. Encoded protein: CSVITGTSAPYEQYF.

The chain has TRBV29-1 and TRBJ1-2; D uncertain. The germline V gene encodes CDR1 SQVTM and CDR2 ANQGSEA. The CDR3 contains 13 residues. V was pared by 3 bases and J by 1 base, with 9 bases between. CDR3 protein: CSVDLMINYGYTF. Written as DNA, the CDR3 is TGCAGCGTTGATTTAATGATTAACTATGGCTACACCTTC.

This clone was observed a handful of times. V gene TRBV5-1 combines with J gene TRBJ2-3; 10 nucleotides align to TRBD2. V was clipped by 4 bases and J by 4 bases; unmatched bases: 9. CDR3 length: 16 amino acids. Germline loops: CDR1 SGHRS, CDR2 YFSETQ. CDR3 DNA sequence: TGCGCCAGCAGCATAGAAGCGGGAGGGCCCTCAGATACGCAGTATTTT. Its protein product is CASSIEAGGPSDTQYF.